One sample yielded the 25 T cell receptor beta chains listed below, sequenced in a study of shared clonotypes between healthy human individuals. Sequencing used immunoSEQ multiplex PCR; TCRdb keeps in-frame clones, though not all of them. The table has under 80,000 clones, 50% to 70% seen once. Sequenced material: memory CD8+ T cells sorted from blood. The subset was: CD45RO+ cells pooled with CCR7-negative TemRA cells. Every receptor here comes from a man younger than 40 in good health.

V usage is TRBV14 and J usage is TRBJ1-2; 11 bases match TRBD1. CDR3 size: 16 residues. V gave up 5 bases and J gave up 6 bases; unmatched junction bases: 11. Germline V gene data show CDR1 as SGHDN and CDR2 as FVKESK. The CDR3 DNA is TGTGCCAGCAGCTGGACAGGGGGCGCCCCCTCGAATGGCTACACCTTC. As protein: CASSWTGGAPSNGYTF.

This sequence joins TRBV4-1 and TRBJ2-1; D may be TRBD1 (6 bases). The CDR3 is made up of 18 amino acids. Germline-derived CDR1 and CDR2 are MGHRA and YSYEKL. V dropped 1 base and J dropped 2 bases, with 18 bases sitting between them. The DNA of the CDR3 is TGCGCCAGCAGCCAAGGAGGGGCCCGACAGGTCGCCTACAATGAGCAGTTCTTC. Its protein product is CASSQGGARQVAYNEQFF.

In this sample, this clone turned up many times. The CDR3 region has the DNA TGTGCCAGCAGTGAATCAGTAGCACCCCACGAGCAGTACTTC. Translation gives CASSESVAPHEQYF. The rearrangement links TRBV25-1 to TRBJ2-7; D call uncertain. The germline V gene has CDR1 MGHDK and CDR2 SYGVNS. The length of the CDR3 is 14 residues. V lost 1 base to trimming and J lost 5 bases, with 12 bases between them.

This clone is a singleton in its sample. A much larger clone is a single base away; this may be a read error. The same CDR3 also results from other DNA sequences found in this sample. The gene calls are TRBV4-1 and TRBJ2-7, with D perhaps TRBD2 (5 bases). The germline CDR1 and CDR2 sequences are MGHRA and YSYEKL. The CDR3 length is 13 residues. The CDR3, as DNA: TGCGCCAGCAGCCGGCCAGCCGACTACGAGCAGTACTTT. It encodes CASSRPADYEQYF.

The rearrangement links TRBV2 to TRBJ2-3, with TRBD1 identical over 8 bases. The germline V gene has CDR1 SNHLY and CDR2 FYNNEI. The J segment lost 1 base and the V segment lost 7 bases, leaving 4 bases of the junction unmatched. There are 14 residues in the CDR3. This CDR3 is CASIRGQGTDTQYF. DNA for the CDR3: TGTGCCAGCATAAGGGGACAGGGCACAGATACGCAGTATTTT.

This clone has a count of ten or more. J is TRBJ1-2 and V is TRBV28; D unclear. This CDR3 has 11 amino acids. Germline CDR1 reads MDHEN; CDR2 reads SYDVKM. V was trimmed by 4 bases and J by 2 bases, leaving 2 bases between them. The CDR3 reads CASSWNYGYTF. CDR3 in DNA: TGTGCCAGCAGTTGGAACTATGGCTACACCTTC.

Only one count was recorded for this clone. CDR3 nucleotide sequence: TGTGCCATAGCGGGAGATGGCTCCTACAATGAGCAGTTCTTC. Protein sequence: CAIAGDGSYNEQFF. V and J are TRBV10-3 and TRBJ2-1, with TRBD2 identical over 8 bases. Germline CDR1 is ENHRY and CDR2 is SYGVKD. Trimming at V came to 9 bases and at J to 0 bases, leaving 4 bases not matched to a gene. The CDR3 spans 14 residues.

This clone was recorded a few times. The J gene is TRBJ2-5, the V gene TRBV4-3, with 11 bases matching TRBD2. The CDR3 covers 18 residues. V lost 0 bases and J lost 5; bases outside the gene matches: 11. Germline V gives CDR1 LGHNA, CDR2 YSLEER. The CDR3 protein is CASSQETASGRPGETQYF. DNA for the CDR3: TGCGCCAGCAGCCAAGAAACGGCTAGCGGGAGGCCGGGGGAGACCCAGTACTTC.

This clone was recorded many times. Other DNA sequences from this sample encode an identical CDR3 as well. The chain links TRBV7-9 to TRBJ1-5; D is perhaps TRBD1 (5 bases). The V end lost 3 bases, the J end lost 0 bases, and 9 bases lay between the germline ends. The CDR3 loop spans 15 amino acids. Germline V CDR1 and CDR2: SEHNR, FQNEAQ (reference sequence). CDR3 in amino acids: CASSLGDSSNQPQHF. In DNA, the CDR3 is TGTGCCAGCAGCTTGGGAGACAGTAGCAATCAGCCCCAGCATTTT.

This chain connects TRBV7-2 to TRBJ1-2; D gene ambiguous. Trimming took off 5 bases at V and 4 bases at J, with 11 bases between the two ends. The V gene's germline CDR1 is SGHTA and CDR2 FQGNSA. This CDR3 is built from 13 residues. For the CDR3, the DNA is TGTGCCAGCAGCCCCTCGGCGGCCTATGGCTACACCTTC. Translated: CASSPSAAYGYTF.

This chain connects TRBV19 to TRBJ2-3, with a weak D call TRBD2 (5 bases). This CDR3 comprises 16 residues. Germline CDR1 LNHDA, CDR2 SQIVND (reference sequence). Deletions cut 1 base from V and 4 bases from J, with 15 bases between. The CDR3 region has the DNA TGTGCCAGTAGTATAGGAGCGGTTCGGAGTGCAGATACGCAGTATTTT. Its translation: CASSIGAVRSADTQYF.

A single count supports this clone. The DNA of the CDR3 is TGTGCCAGCAGTTTATTAGACTCTGGGCTAGCCCAAGATACGCAGTATTTT. Amino acids: CASSLLDSGLAQDTQYF. The V and J genes are TRBV28 and TRBJ2-3; tentatively, D is TRBD2 (5 bases). The CDR3 sequence is 17 residues long. V was pared by 1 base and J by 5 bases, with 19 bases between. The germline V gene encodes CDR1 MDHEN and CDR2 SYDVKM.

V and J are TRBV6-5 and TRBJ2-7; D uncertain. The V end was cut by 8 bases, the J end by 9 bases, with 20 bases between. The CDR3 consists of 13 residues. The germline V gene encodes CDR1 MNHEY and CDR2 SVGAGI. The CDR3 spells CASSGPTYEGQYF. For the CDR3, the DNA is TGTGCCAGCTCAGGACCGACCTACGAAGGGCAGTACTTC.

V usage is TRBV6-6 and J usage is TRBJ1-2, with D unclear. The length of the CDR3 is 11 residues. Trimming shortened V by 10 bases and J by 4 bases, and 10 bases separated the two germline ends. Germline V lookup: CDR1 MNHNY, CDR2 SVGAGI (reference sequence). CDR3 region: CAIRWGYGYTF. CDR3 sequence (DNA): TGTGCCATCCGGTGGGGCTATGGCTACACCTTC.

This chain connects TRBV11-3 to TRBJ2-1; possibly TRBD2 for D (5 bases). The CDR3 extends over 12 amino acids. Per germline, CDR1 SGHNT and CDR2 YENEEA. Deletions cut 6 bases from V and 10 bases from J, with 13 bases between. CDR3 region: CASSDRRNEQFF. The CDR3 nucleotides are TGTGCCAGCAGTGACCGGAGGAACGAGCAGTTCTTC. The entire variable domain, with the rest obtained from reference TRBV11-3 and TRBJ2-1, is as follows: EAGVVQSPRYKIIEKKQPVAFWCNPISGHNTLYWYLQNLGQGPELLIRYENEEAVDDSQLPKDRFSAERLKGVDSTLKIQPAELGDSAVYLCASSDRRNEQFFGPGTRLTVL.

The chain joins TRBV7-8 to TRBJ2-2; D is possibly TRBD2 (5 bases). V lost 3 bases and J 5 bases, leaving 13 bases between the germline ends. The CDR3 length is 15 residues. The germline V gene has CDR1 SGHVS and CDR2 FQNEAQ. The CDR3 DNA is TGTGCCAGCAGCTTCCCCGACCCGGGGACCGGGGAGCTGTTTTTT. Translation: CASSFPDPGTGELFF. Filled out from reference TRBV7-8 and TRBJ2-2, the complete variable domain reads GAGVSQSPRYKVAKRGQDVALRCDPISGHVSLFWYQQALGQGPEFLTYFQNEAQLDKSGLPSDRFFAERPEGSVSTLKIQRTQQEDSAVYLCASSFPDPGTGELFFGEGSRLTVL.

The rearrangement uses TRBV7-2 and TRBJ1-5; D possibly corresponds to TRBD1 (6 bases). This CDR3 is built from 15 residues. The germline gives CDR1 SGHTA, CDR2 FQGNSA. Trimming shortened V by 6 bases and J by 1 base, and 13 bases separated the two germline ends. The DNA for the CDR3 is TGTGCCAGCAGTCCCCGAGGGGGGAGCAATCAGCCCCAGCATTTT. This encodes CASSPRGGSNQPQHF.

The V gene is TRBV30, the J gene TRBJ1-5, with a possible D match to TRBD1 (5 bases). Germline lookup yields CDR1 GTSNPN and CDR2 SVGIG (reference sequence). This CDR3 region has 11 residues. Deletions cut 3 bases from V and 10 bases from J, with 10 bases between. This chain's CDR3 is CAWSDQGPQHF. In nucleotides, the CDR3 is TGTGCCTGGAGCGATCAGGGTCCCCAGCATTTT. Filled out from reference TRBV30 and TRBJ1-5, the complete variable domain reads SQTIHQWPATLVQPVGSPLSLECTVEGTSNPNLYWYRQAAGRGLQLLFYSVGIGQISSEVPQNLSASRPQDRQFILSSKKLLLSDSGFYLCAWSDQGPQHFGDGTRLSIL.

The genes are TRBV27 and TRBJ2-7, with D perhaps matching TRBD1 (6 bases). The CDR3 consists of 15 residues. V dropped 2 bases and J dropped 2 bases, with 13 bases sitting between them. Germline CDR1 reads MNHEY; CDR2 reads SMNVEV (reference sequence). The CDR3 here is CASSLEQGLAYEQYF. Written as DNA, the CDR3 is TGTGCCAGCAGTTTAGAACAGGGCCTCGCCTACGAGCAGTACTTC.

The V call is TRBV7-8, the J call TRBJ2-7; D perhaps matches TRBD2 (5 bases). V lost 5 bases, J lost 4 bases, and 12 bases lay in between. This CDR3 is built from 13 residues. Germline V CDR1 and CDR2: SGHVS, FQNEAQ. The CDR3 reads CASSRVTMYEQYF. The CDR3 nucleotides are TGTGCCAGCAGCCGAGTGACTATGTACGAGCAGTACTTC.

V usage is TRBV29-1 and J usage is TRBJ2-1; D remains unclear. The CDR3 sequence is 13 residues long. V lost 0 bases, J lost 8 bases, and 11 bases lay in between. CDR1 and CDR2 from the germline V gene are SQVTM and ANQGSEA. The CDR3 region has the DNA TGCAGCGTTGAAGATCATATCTCCGATGAGCAGTTCTTC. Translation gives CSVEDHISDEQFF.

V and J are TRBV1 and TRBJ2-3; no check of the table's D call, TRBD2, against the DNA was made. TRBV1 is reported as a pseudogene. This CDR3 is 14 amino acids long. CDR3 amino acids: CTSSQAPCTDTQYF. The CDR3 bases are TGCACCAGCAGCCAAGCCCCCTGCACAGATACGCAGTATTTT.

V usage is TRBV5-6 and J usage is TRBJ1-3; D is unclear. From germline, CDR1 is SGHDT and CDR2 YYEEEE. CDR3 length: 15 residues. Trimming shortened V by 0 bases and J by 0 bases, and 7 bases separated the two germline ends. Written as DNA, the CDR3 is TGTGCCAGCAGCTTGGGACCCTCCTCTGGAAACACCATATATTTT. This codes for CASSLGPSSGNTIYF.

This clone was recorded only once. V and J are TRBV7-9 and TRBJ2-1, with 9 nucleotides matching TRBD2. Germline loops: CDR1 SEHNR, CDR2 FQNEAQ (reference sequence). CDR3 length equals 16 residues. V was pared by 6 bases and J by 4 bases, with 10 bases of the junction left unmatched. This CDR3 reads CASSESSGRKYNEQFF. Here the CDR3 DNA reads TGTGCCAGCAGTGAGTCGAGCGGGAGGAAATACAATGAGCAGTTCTTC.

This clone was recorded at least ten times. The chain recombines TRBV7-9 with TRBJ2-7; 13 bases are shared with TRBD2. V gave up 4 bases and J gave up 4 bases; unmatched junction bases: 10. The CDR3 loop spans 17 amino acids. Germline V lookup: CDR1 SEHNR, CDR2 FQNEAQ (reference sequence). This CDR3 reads CASSSGLAGVSRYEQYF. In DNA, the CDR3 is TGTGCCAGCAGCTCAGGACTAGCGGGAGTTTCGCGGTACGAGCAGTACTTC.